A selection of T cell receptor beta chains follows, all from one sample in a study of neoadjuvant anti-PD-1 for oral cavity cancer. The table came from immunoSEQ multiplex PCR; TCRdb's copy has only in-frame clones and leaves some out. The sample holds 20,000 to 25,000 clones, approximately 26% seen once. Sequences were derived from tumor tissue, sampled after nivolumab (anti-PD-1) treatment. The source of these receptors is a person aged 35-79 years with oral cavity squamous cell carcinoma. The CDR3 runs from the conserved cysteine through the conserved F or W. Fields, in order: V gene, D gene, J gene, clone size, CDR3 DNA, CDR3 protein. A D gene is named only where the DNA matches it firmly. Expanded clones are given a class, and other clones once, few, many or no size at all.

TRBV10-1	.	TRBJ2-1	.	TGCGCCAGCAGTGAAGTCCCATCTACCGAGCAGTTCTTC	CASSEVPSTEQFF
TRBV6-5	TRBD1	TRBJ1-5	.	TGTGCCAGCAGTTCCTACAGGGGTTCTCAGCCCCAGCATTTT	CASSSYRGSQPQHF
TRBV5-1	.	TRBJ2-5	.	TGCGCCAGCAGCTTGGGGGCAGGGATGGAGACCCAGTACTTC	CASSLGAGMETQYF
TRBV28	TRBD1	TRBJ1-2	.	TGTGCCAGCAGTTCACTCGTTGGGACAGGGGGCTATGGCTACACCTTC	CASSSLVGTGGYGYTF
TRBV28	.	TRBJ2-3	few	TGTGCCAGCAGTTTGAACCCCCGGGCCTCGGATACGCAGTATTTT	CASSLNPRASDTQYF
TRBV5-6	.	TRBJ1-2	.	TGTGCCAGCAGCTTTGATGACAGCTTAGGCTACACCTTC	CASSFDDSLGYTF
TRBV7-9	.	TRBJ1-4	medium-sized	TGTGCCAGCAGCTTAGTAGGGGGATGGGTTGAAAAACTGTTTTTT	CASSLVGGWVEKLFF
TRBV9	.	TRBJ2-7	.	TGTGCCAGCAGCGTTGATGGGTCCCCGAGGTACGAGCAGTACTTC	CASSVDGSPRYEQYF
TRBV5-1	.	TRBJ1-2	few	TGCGCCAGCAGCTTCGAGGGAAGGGATGGCTACACCTTC	CASSFEGRDGYTF
TRBV27	.	TRBJ1-1	.	TGTGCCAGCAGTTTAATGCCGGGCCGGGGGGCTTTCTTT	CASSLMPGRGAFF
TRBV9	.	TRBJ1-2	.	TGTGCCAGCAGCGCCCTATCCGGGCCGGGCCGATCCACTTCTTATGGCTACACCTTC	CASSALSGPGRSTSYGYTF
TRBV6-5	.	TRBJ2-5	.	TGTGCCAGCAGTCCATTCCAGGCCGAAGAGACCCAGTACTTC	CASSPFQAEETQYF
TRBV7-3	TRBD1	TRBJ2-7	.	TGTGCCAGCAGCTTAGAGGGGGCGATAAACTACGAGCAGTACTTC	CASSLEGAINYEQYF
TRBV6-5	TRBD2	TRBJ2-7	few	TGTGCCAGCAGTTACGCTAGCGGGAGATACGAGCAGTACTTC	CASSYASGRYEQYF
TRBV27	.	TRBJ2-1	.	TGTGCCAGCTCGTCGAGGTTGAATGAGCAGTTCTTC	CASSSRLNEQFF
TRBV7-3	.	TRBJ1-6	few	TGTGCCAGCAGTTTGGGCAGGGCCGCTGGTAATTCACCCCTCCACTTT	CASSLGRAAGNSPLHF
TRBV5-1	.	TRBJ2-7	few	TGCGCCAGCAGCTTGAACACTCCTTACGAGCAGTACTTC	CASSLNTPYEQYF
TRBV6-5	.	TRBJ2-1	.	TGTGCCAGCAGTTACTCGAGGGGCAATGAGCAGTTCTTC	CASSYSRGNEQFF
TRBV19	TRBD2	TRBJ2-7	once	TGTGCCAGTAGCCCCTCACTAGCGGGAGCAGCCGAGCAGTACTTC	CASSPSLAGAAEQYF
TRBV19	.	TRBJ1-3	few	TGTGCCAGTAGTGAAAACACCATATATTTT	CASSENTIYF
TRBV7-6	.	TRBJ1-5	few	TGTGCCAGCAGCTTAGCGGGGCAGCCCCAGCATTTT	CASSLAGQPQHF